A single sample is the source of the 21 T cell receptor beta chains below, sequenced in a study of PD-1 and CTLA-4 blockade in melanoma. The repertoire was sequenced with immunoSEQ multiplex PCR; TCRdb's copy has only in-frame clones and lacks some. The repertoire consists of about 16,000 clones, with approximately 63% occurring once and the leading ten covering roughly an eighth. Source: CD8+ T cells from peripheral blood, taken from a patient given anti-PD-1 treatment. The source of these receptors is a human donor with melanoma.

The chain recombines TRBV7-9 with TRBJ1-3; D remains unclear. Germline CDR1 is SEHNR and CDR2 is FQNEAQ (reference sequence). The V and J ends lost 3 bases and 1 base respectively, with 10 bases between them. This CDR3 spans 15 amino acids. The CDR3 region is CASSLQAGSGNTIYF. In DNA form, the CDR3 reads TGTGCCAGCAGCTTGCAGGCTGGGTCTGGAAACACCATATATTTT.

CDR3 amino acids: CAWSRVIRTGYGYTF. The CDR3 nucleotides are TGTGCCTGGAGCAGAGTAATTAGGACAGGCTATGGCTACACCTTC. The chain uses TRBV30 and TRBJ1-2; 7 bases align to TRBD1. The CDR3 runs to 15 residues. Germline CDR1 reads GTSNPN; CDR2 reads SVGIG (reference sequence). V gave up 3 bases and J gave up 4 bases; unmatched junction bases: 11.

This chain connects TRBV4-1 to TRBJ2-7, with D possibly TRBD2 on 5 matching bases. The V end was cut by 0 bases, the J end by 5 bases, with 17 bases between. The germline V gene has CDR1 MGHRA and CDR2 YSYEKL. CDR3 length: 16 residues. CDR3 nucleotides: TGCGCCAGCAGCCAAGATATAGCGCCTACACCCAACGAGCAGTACTTC. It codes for CASSQDIAPTPNEQYF.

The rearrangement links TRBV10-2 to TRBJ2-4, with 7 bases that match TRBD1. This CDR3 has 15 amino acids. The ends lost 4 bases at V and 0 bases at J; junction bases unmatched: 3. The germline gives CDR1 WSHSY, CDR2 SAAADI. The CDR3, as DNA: TGCGCCAGCAGTGCCTACAGGGGAGCCAAAAACATTCAGTACTTC. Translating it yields CASSAYRGAKNIQYF.

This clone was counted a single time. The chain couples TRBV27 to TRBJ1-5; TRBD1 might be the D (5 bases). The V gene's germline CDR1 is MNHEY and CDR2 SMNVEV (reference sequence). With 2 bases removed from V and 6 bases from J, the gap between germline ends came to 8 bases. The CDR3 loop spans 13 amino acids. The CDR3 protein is CASSLGGTQPQHF. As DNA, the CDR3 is TGTGCCAGCAGTTTAGGTGGGACTCAGCCCCAGCATTTT.

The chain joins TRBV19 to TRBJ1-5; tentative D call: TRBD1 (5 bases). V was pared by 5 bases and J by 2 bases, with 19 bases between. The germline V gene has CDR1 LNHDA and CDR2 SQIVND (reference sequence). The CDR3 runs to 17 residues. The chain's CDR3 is CASSPTPGGVRNQPQHF. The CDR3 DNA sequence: TGTGCCAGTAGTCCGACGCCTGGGGGGGTCCGCAATCAGCCCCAGCATTTT. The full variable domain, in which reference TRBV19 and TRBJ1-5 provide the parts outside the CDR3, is DGGITQSPKYLFRKEGQNVTLSCEQNLNHDAMYWYRQDPGQGLRLIYYSQIVNDFQKGDIAEGYSVSREKKESFPLTVTSAQKNPTAFYLCASSPTPGGVRNQPQHFGDGTRLSIL.

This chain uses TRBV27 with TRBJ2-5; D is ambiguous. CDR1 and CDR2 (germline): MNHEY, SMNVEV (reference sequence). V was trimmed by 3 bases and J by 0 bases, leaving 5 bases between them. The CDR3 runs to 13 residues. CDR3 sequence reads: CASSLANQETQYF. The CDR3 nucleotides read TGTGCCAGCAGTTTGGCCAACCAAGAGACCCAGTACTTC.

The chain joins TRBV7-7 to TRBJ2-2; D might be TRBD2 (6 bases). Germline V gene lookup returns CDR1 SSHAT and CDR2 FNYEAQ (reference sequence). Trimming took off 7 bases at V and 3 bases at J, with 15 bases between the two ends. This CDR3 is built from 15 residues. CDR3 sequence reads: CASTPGRDDTGELFF. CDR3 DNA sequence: TGTGCCAGCACCCCGGGGCGGGATGACACCGGGGAGCTGTTTTTT.

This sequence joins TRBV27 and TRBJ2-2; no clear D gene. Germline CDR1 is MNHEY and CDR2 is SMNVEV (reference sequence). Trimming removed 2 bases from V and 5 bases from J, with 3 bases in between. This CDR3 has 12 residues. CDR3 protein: CASSLPTGELFF. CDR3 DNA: TGTGCCAGCAGTTTACCAACCGGGGAGCTGTTTTTT.

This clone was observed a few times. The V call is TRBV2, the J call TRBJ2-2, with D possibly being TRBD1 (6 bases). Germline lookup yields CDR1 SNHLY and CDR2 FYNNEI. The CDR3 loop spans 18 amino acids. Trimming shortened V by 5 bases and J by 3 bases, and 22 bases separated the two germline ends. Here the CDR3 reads CASSTTGQQDPHTGELFF. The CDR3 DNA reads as TGTGCCAGCAGTACGACGGGACAACAAGATCCCCACACCGGGGAGCTGTTTTTT.

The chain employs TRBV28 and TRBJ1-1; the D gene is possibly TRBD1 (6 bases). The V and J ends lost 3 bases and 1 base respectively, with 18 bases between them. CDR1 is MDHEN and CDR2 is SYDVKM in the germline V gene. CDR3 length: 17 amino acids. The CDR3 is CASSFYTGWGGNTEAFF. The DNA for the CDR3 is TGTGCCAGCAGTTTTTACACAGGGTGGGGAGGGAACACTGAAGCTTTCTTT.

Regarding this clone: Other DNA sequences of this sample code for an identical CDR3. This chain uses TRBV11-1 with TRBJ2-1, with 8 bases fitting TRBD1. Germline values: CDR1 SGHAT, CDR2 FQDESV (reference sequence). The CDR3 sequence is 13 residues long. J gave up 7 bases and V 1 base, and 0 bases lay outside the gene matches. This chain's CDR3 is CASSLGQGNEQFF. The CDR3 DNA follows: TGTGCCAGCAGCTTAGGACAGGGGAATGAGCAGTTCTTC.

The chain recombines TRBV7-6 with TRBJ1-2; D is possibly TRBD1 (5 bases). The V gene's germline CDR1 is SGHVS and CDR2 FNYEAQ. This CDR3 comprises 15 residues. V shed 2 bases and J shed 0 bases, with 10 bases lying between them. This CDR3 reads CASSLRETANYGYTF. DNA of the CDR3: TGTGCCAGCAGCTTAAGGGAGACAGCTAACTATGGCTACACCTTC.

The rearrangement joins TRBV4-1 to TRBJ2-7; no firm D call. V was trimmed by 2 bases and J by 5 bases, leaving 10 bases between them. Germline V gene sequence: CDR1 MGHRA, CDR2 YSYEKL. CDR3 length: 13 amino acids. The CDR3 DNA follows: TGCGCCAGCAGCCAAACGGTAACCCACGAGCAGTACTTC. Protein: CASSQTVTHEQYF.

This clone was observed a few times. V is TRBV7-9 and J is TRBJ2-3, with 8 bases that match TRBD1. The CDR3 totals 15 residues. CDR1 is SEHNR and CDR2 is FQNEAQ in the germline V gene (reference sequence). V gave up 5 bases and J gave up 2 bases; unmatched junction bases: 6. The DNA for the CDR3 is TGTGCCAGCAGCCCACGGACAGGGAACACAGATACGCAGTATTTT. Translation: CASSPRTGNTDTQYF.

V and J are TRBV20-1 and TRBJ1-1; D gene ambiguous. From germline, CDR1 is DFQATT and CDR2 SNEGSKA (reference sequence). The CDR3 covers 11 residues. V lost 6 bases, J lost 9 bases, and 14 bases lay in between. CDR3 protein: CSALLAPQAFF. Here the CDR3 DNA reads TGCAGTGCGTTGTTGGCACCTCAAGCTTTCTTT.

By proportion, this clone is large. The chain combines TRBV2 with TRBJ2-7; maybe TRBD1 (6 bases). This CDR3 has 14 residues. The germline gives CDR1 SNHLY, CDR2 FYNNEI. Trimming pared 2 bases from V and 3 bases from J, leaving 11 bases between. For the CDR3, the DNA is TGTGCCAGCAGTGAAAAACAGGGATACTACGAGCAGTACTTC. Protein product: CASSEKQGYYEQYF.

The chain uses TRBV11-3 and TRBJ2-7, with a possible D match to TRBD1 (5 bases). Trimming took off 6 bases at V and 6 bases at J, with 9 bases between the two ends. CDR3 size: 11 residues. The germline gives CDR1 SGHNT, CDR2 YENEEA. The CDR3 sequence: CASSIGVEQYF. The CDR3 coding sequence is TGTGCCAGCAGTATAGGGGTCGAGCAGTACTTC.

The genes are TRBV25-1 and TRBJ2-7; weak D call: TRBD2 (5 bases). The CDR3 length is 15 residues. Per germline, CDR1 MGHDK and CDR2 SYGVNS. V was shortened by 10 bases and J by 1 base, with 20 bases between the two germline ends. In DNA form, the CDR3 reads TGTGCCACCTCACCCTCCCGCCCGGGGTCCTACGAGCAGTACTTC. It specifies CATSPSRPGSYEQYF.

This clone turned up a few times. CDR3 sequence reads: CASSQDPDGTASNYGYTF. In DNA, the CDR3 is TGCGCCAGCAGCCAAGATCCGGATGGGACAGCCTCTAACTATGGCTACACCTTC. The rearrangement links TRBV4-1 to TRBJ1-2; 7 positions agree with TRBD1. Germline CDR1 and CDR2: MGHRA and YSYEKL. With V trimmed by 0 bases and J by 0 bases, 10 bases remained unmatched. The CDR3 consists of 18 residues.

The CDR3 spells CATSFLRNTEAFF. For the CDR3, the DNA is TGTGCCACCAGCTTCTTGAGGAACACTGAAGCTTTCTTT. V is TRBV15 and J is TRBJ1-1, with no clear D. Trimming pared 5 bases from V and 1 base from J, leaving 8 bases between. CDR1 and CDR2 (germline): LNHNV, YYDKDF (reference sequence). This CDR3 region has 13 residues.